Following are 15 T cell receptor beta chains from one sample sequenced in a study of cytotoxic CD8 clonotypes in ibrutinib-treated CLL. The table came from immunoSEQ multiplex PCR; TCRdb's copy has only in-frame clones and leaves some out. The sample lists roughly 150,000 clones, roughly four fifths occurring once. The specimen was PBMCs, collected after 12 months of ibrutinib treatment. The receptors shown here come from a human donor with chronic lymphocytic leukemia.

V usage is TRBV11-2 and J usage is TRBJ2-7; D not certain. The CDR3 sequence is 14 residues long. Germline V gene data show CDR1 as SGHAT and CDR2 as FQNNGV. The ends were cut back, 5 bases at V and 0 bases at J, with 11 bases in the middle. The CDR3 is CASSNRQASYEQYF. The CDR3 DNA sequence: TGTGCCAGCAGCAATCGACAAGCCTCCTACGAGCAGTACTTC.

The chain carries TRBV21-1 and TRBJ2-1; TRBD2 is taken as the D call from the table, unchecked against the DNA. TRBV21-1 is assigned pseudogene status. This CDR3 region has 21 residues. CDR3 nucleotide sequence: TGTGCCAGCAGCAAATTTTCGCCAGGGACTAGCGGGAGGATGTACTACAATGAGCAGTTCTTC. Protein: CASSKFSPGTSGRMYYNEQFF.

V is TRBV6-4 and J is TRBJ2-1; 11 bases map to TRBD2. The J segment lost 4 bases and the V segment lost 5 bases, leaving 10 bases of the junction unmatched. Germline values: CDR1 MRHNA, CDR2 SNTAGT. The CDR3 spans 17 residues. This CDR3 is CASSPYSSGGPYNEQFF. CDR3 nucleotides: TGTGCCAGCAGTCCCTATTCTAGCGGGGGGCCTTACAATGAGCAGTTCTTC.

The rearrangement joins TRBV5-1 to TRBJ2-5, with TRBD1 matching 9 bases. The ends lost 3 bases at V and 1 base at J; junction bases unmatched: 7. Germline CDR1 and CDR2: SGHRS and YFSETQ. The CDR3 is made up of 16 amino acids. Here the CDR3 DNA reads TGCGCCAGCAGCTCGGGACAGGGTCTTTCCCAAGAGACCCAGTACTTC. It translates to CASSSGQGLSQETQYF.

The V gene is TRBV11-2, the J gene TRBJ2-7; 7 nucleotides match TRBD1. The length of the CDR3 is 15 residues. Trimming cost V 3 bases and J 2 bases; bases outside gene matches: 7. Germline values: CDR1 SGHAT, CDR2 FQNNGV. DNA of the CDR3: TGTGCCAGCAGCTTGGACAGGACGGAACCCTACGAGCAGTACTTC. Its translation is CASSLDRTEPYEQYF.

This chain joins TRBV27 and TRBJ1-1; D unresolved. The V end lost 4 bases, the J end lost 3 bases, and 6 bases lay between the germline ends. Germline values: CDR1 MNHEY, CDR2 SMNVEV (reference sequence). The CDR3 loop spans 12 amino acids. The CDR3 DNA is TGTGCCAGCAGTTCTTATGACACTGAAGCTTTCTTT. It yields the protein CASSSYDTEAFF.

This chain links TRBV30 with TRBJ1-4; 11 bases fit TRBD1. After removal of 0 bases from V and 6 bases from J, the junction contained 12 bases not matched to a gene. Germline V gene sequence: CDR1 GTSNPN, CDR2 SVGIG (reference sequence). This CDR3 has 18 residues. CDR3 DNA sequence: TGTGCCTGGAGTGTACGGCCCGGGACAGGGGGGTTGGATGAAAAACTGTTTTTT. Translating it yields CAWSVRPGTGGLDEKLFF.

A single count supports this clone. This chain joins TRBV19 and TRBJ1-5; 8 bases agree with TRBD1. Germline V CDR1 and CDR2: LNHDA, SQIVND (reference sequence). CDR3 length equals 15 residues. V shed 6 bases and J 7 bases; nucleotides not matched to a gene: 11. The CDR3 nucleotides read TGTGCCAGTAGGATCCCAGGGGGCGCAGGGCAGCCCCAGCATTTT. It encodes CASRIPGGAGQPQHF.

V usage is TRBV4-3 and J usage is TRBJ2-5; a possible D gene is TRBD1 (8 bases). The CDR3 covers 17 residues. The germline V gene encodes CDR1 LGHNA and CDR2 YSLEER. V was pared by 0 bases and J by 2 bases, with 16 bases between. The CDR3 region is CASSQEGHRGGQETQYF. In DNA form, the CDR3 reads TGCGCCAGCAGCCAAGAAGGTCACAGGGGGGGACAAGAGACCCAGTACTTC.

This clone was observed a single time. The rearrangement joins TRBV5-1 to TRBJ2-1; D is perhaps TRBD2 (6 bases). Trimming took 3 bases from V and 9 from J, leaving 13 bases between them. CDR1 SGHRS and CDR2 YFSETQ come from the germline V gene. This CDR3 comprises 13 residues. In nucleotides, the CDR3 is TGCGCCAGCAGCTCTCCTAGCGTAGTTGAGCAGTTCTTC. Protein: CASSSPSVVEQFF.

The chain is built from TRBV18 and TRBJ2-7, with D possibly being TRBD2 (5 bases). The CDR3 length is 15 residues. Looked up from germline, CDR1 is KGHSH and CDR2 is LQKENI. The V end lost 6 bases, the J end lost 0 bases, and 15 bases lay between the germline ends. CDR3 protein: CASSPGRESSYEQYF. CDR3 nucleotides: TGTGCCAGCTCTCCTGGACGGGAAAGCTCCTACGAGCAGTACTTC. The complete variable domain, with remaining parts taken from reference TRBV18 and TRBJ2-7, reads NAGVMQNPRHLVRRRGQEARLRCSPMKGHSHVYWYRQLPEEGLKFMVYLQKENIIDESGMPKERFSAEFPKEGPSILRIQQVVRGDSAAYFCASSPGRESSYEQYFGPGTRLTVT.

This sequence joins TRBV19 and TRBJ1-1, with unresolved D. Trimming removed 7 bases from V and 8 bases from J, with 14 bases in between. CDR3 length: 12 amino acids. Germline-derived CDR1 and CDR2 are LNHDA and SQIVND (reference sequence). The CDR3 spells CASNRLNGEAFF. The DNA of the CDR3 is TGTGCCAGTAATCGCCTCAACGGGGAAGCTTTCTTT.

The chain joins TRBV30 to TRBJ1-2; D uncertain. V shed 4 bases and J shed 5 bases, with 20 bases lying between them. Germline values: CDR1 GTSNPN, CDR2 SVGIG (reference sequence). The CDR3 totals 15 residues. Here the CDR3 DNA reads TGTGCCTGGAAGGAGGGAGTGGCGTCCTCTTATGGCTACACCTTC. Its protein is CAWKEGVASSYGYTF.

This chain links TRBV4-1 with TRBJ2-2; 15 bases map to TRBD2. The CDR3 totals 18 residues. Looked up from germline, CDR1 is MGHRA and CDR2 is YSYEKL. V lost 4 bases to trimming and J lost 2 bases; unmatched junction nucleotides: 5. CDR3 DNA sequence: TGCGCCAGCAGCCGCCAGGGACTAGCGGGAGGTAACACCGGGGAGCTGTTTTTT. Protein sequence: CASSRQGLAGGNTGELFF.

The chain couples TRBV4-3 to TRBJ2-3, with unresolved D. This CDR3 contains 16 residues. The V and J ends lost 1 base and 6 bases respectively, with 17 bases between them. Germline CDR1 is LGHNA and CDR2 is YSLEER. CDR3 loop: CASSQAWTTHRDTQYF. The DNA for the CDR3 is TGCGCCAGCAGCCAAGCTTGGACGACTCATCGCGATACGCAGTATTTT.